The sequence of this T cell receptor beta chain was determined in a study of T cells in Graves' hyperthyroidism and ophthalmopathy. Overall study findings and caveats: The model forecast ophthalmopathy, anticipating it by a median about 7 months before onset.

CDR3 size: 15 residues. Trimming stripped 6 bases from V and 4 bases from J, with 18 bases between. This clonotype has a count of ten or more. Its antigen is not identified. It was RNA transcripts that yielded the amplified TCR beta CDR3 regions. A set of HTBI primers served as the primers for a first-round RT-PCR of the TCR CDR3. TCRdb ran MiXCR on the multiplex PCR reads and lists one entry per CDR3 protein. The sample has a few hundred thousand distinct CDR3 sequences, about 22% seen once. This sequence joins TRBV12-3 or TRBV12-4 and TRBJ1-1; D not certain. The sequencing sample was made of blood. The origin of this receptor is a woman aged 70-85 years with Graves' ophthalmopathy. The CDR3 here is CASRASQGGGTEAFF. DNA of the CDR3: TGTGCCAGCAGAGCCTCACAAGGAGGCGGCACTGAAGCTTTCTTT.